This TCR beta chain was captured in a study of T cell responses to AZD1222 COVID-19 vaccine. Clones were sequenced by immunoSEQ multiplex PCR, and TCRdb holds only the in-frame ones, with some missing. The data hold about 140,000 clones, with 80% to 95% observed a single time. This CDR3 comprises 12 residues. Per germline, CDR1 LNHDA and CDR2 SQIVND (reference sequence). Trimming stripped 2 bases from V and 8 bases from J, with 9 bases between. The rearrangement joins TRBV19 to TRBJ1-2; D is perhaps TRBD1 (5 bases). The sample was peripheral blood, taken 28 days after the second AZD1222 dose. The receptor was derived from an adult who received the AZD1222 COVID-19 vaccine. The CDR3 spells CASSIRTKGYTF. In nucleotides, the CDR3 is TGTGCCAGTAGTATAAGGACAAAGGGCTACACCTTC.